A single sample is the source of the 13 T cell receptor beta chains below, sequenced in a study of shared clonotypes between healthy human individuals. It was CD45RO-negative cells, positively selected for CCR7, that made up naive CD8 cells, with terminally differentiated effector memory CD45RA+ cells excluded. This table comes from immunoSEQ multiplex PCR, and its TCRdb copy is limited to in-frame clones, with some not included. Seen here are around 2.1 million clones, more than 85% observed once, and the top ten hold about 1.8%. The sample comprised naive CD8+ T cells from PBMCs. The receptors here all came from a man between 18 and 35 years old in good health. Some clones in this sample may be carry-over from other donors' samples.

The genes are TRBV10-3 and TRBJ2-1; maybe TRBD2 (5 bases). Trimming took off 3 bases at V and 2 bases at J, with 11 bases between the two ends. The CDR3 has 15 residues. Germline assignment: CDR1 ENHRY and CDR2 SYGVKD. CDR3 nucleotides: TGTGCCATCAGTGATATTGACGGGACCTACAATGAGCAGTTCTTC. Translation: CAISDIDGTYNEQFF.

The chain employs TRBV28 and TRBJ2-1; 15 bases agree with TRBD2. The CDR3 length is 17 residues. Germline V gene sequence: CDR1 MDHEN, CDR2 SYDVKM. With V trimmed by 1 base and J by 4 bases, 2 bases remained unmatched. CDR3 residues: CASSLYGTSGRYNEQFF. CDR3 in DNA: TGTGCCAGCAGTTTATACGGGACTAGCGGGAGGTACAATGAGCAGTTCTTC.

This clone has only one observation. The chain is built from TRBV4-1 and TRBJ1-3; D is ambiguous. Germline CDR1 is MGHRA and CDR2 is YSYEKL. The CDR3 totals 14 residues. Trimming cost V 4 bases and J 1 base, with 8 bases left between them. The DNA of the CDR3 is TGCGCCAGCAGCCCAACAGTTTCTGGAAACACCATATATTTT. Encoded protein: CASSPTVSGNTIYF.

With respect to this clone: At the DNA level, this CDR3 is encoded by other sequences in the same sample as well. The chain couples TRBV27 to TRBJ2-7; TRBD2 might be the D (6 bases). Germline CDR1 and CDR2: MNHEY and SMNVEV (reference sequence). The CDR3 totals 13 residues. Trimming removed 6 bases at V and 3 bases at J, with 12 bases between. In DNA, the CDR3 is TGTGCCAGCAGCCTCCTCGGGGGCTACGAGCAGTACTTC. This codes for CASSLLGGYEQYF.

The gene calls are TRBV14 and TRBJ1-4, with 7 nucleotides matching TRBD1. There are 15 residues in the CDR3. Germline assignment: CDR1 SGHDN and CDR2 FVKESK. After removal of 3 bases from V and 5 bases from J, the junction contained 6 bases not matched to a gene. The DNA of the CDR3 is TGTGCCAGCAGCCAGGGGGGACAGCTGAATGAAAAACTGTTTTTT. It is translated as CASSQGGQLNEKLFF.

This chain joins TRBV4-1 and TRBJ2-7; TRBD1 might be the D (5 bases). The length of the CDR3 is 13 residues. The V and J ends lost 0 bases and 4 bases respectively, with 7 bases between them. In germline, CDR1 is MGHRA, CDR2 YSYEKL. The CDR3 loop reads CASSQDQGYEQYF. CDR3 DNA sequence: TGCGCCAGCAGCCAAGACCAGGGATACGAGCAGTACTTC.

The DNA for the CDR3 is TGTGCCAGCAGTACCGGACTAGCGGGAGTGGCTGAGACCCAGTACTTC. Translation: CASSTGLAGVAETQYF. The V call is TRBV28, the J call TRBJ2-5, with 13 bases that match TRBD2. The junction had 8 bases not matched to a gene; V was cut back by 5 bases and J by 5 bases. The CDR3 is 16 residues long. Looked up from germline, CDR1 is MDHEN and CDR2 is SYDVKM. The whole variable domain, filled in from reference TRBV28 and TRBJ2-5, reads DVKVTQSSRYLVKRTGEKVFLECVQDMDHENMFWYRQDPGLGLRLIYFSYDVKMKEKGDIPEGYSVSREKKERFSLILESASTNQTSMYLCASSTGLAGVAETQYFGPGTRLLVL.

This clone was recorded a few times. This chain uses TRBV29-1 with TRBJ1-2; D is possibly TRBD1 (5 bases). V gave up 5 bases and J gave up 3 bases, with 13 bases separating them. The germline V gene encodes CDR1 SQVTM and CDR2 ANQGSEA. This CDR3 spans 13 amino acids. The CDR3 reads CSVRGADYYGYTF. The CDR3 coding sequence is TGCAGCGTTCGTGGGGCCGACTACTATGGCTACACCTTC.

V gene TRBV7-2 combines with J gene TRBJ1-1; D not resolved. Germline V gene data show CDR1 as SGHTA and CDR2 as FQGNSA. The CDR3 runs to 14 residues. V shed 2 bases and J shed 1 base, with 8 bases lying between them. CDR3 amino acids: CASSLYQRNTEAFF. The CDR3 nucleotides are TGTGCCAGCAGCTTATACCAGAGGAACACTGAAGCTTTCTTT.

The genes are TRBV4-2 and TRBJ1-3; 7 bases line up with TRBD1. CDR3 length equals 18 residues. In germline, CDR1 is LGHNA, CDR2 YNFKEQ. The V segment lost 1 base and the J segment 9 bases; nucleotides outside the gene matches: 18. Here the CDR3 DNA reads TGTGCCAGCAGCCAAGGATATCAACAGGGGTTTTTAATTGCCACCATATATTTT. This translates into CASSQGYQQGFLIATIYF.

The chain recombines TRBV27 with TRBJ1-4; weak D call: TRBD1 (5 bases). CDR3 length: 15 residues. Germline V lookup: CDR1 MNHEY, CDR2 SMNVEV (reference sequence). Trimming cost V 5 bases and J 5 bases, with 15 bases left between them. The CDR3 loop is CASSPNWDANEKLFF. Here the CDR3 DNA reads TGTGCCAGCAGTCCTAATTGGGACGCCAATGAAAAACTGTTTTTT. Variable domain in full (rest from reference TRBV27 and TRBJ1-4): EAQVTQNPRYLITVTGKKLTVTCSQNMNHEYMSWYRQDPGLGLRQIYYSMNVEVTDKGDVPEGYKVSRKEKRNFPLILESPSPNQTSLYFCASSPNWDANEKLFFGSGTQLSVL.

V and J are TRBV9 and TRBJ2-3, with TRBD2 identical over 12 bases. CDR1 and CDR2 (germline): SGDLS, YYNGEE. Trimming took 3 bases from V and 4 from J; bases not matched to a gene: 6. This CDR3 is 16 amino acids long. CDR3 nucleotide sequence: TGTGCCAGCAGCGGGGAAGGACTAGCGGGACCAGATACGCAGTATTTT. Encoded protein: CASSGEGLAGPDTQYF.

The gene calls are TRBV4-3 and TRBJ1-1; D uncertain. The CDR3 loop spans 13 amino acids. The germline V gene encodes CDR1 LGHNA and CDR2 YSLEER. Trimming removed 1 base at V and 6 bases at J, with 9 bases between. The CDR3 DNA reads as TGCGCCAGCAGCCAAGTTAACTCGGCTGAAGCTTTCTTT. Protein: CASSQVNSAEAFF.